Presented here are 15 T cell receptor beta chains from one specimen sequenced in a study of CD8 T cells in ankylosing spondylitis. Study findings and constraints: A TCR beta motif of 8 or 9 highly homologous variants appeared characteristic of ankylosing spondylitis blood.

These TCRs are of unknown antigen specificity. MiXCR, applied by TCRdb to the 5' RACE reads, yields one record per CDR3 protein. This sample has 450,000 to 550,000 distinct CDR3 sequences, with approximately 5.3% found just once. Input material: blood, either unsorted or a sorted T cell fraction (not recorded which). Receptor source: a male donor with ankylosing spondylitis.

In its sample, this clonotype was seen many times. The V gene is TRBV5-1, the J gene TRBJ2-3; no reliable D call. Germline V gives CDR1 SGHRS, CDR2 YFSETQ. V lost 1 base and J lost 4, with 13 bases in between. This CDR3 is built from 15 residues. CDR3 DNA: TGCGCCAGCAGCTTGACCCCCAACGGCGCAGATACGCAGTATTTT. Translation gives CASSLTPNGADTQYF. The full variable domain, in which reference TRBV5-1 and TRBJ2-3 provide the parts outside the CDR3, is KAGVTQTPRYLIKTRGQQVTLSCSPISGHRSVSWYQQTPGQGLQFLFEYFSETQRNKGNFPGRFSGRQFSNSRSEMNVSTLELGDSALYLCASSLTPNGADTQYFGPGTRLTVL.

CDR3 in DNA: TGCGCCAGCAGCCTAACGGGCCCCCAGGCGAATTCACCCCTCCACTTT. Protein product: CASSLTGPQANSPLHF. The V call is TRBV4-1, the J call TRBJ1-6; D call uncertain. The CDR3 consists of 16 residues. The V gene's germline CDR1 is MGHRA and CDR2 YSYEKL. Trimming removed 4 bases at V and 7 bases at J, with 17 bases between.

The genes are TRBV10-3 and TRBJ2-7; 8 nucleotides agree with TRBD1. This CDR3 has 12 amino acids. V lost 10 bases and J lost 5; bases outside the gene matches: 7. The germline V gene encodes CDR1 ENHRY and CDR2 SYGVKD. CDR3 in DNA: TGTGCCACCTTAACAGGGGGGAACGAGCAGTACTTC. As protein: CATLTGGNEQYF.

This clonotype occurred many times. V is TRBV12-3 or TRBV12-4 and J is TRBJ1-2, with D uncertain. Trimming removed 6 bases from V and 6 bases from J, with 14 bases in between. The CDR3 has 13 residues. CDR3 nucleotide sequence: TGTGCCAGCAGCCCGTCGGGGTACAATGGCTACACCTTC. The encoded protein is CASSPSGYNGYTF.

This clonotype was recorded at least ten times. The rearrangement uses TRBV15 and TRBJ2-2, with TRBD2 matching over 7 bases. V lost 1 base to trimming and J lost 2 bases; unmatched junction nucleotides: 4. Germline V gene lookup returns CDR1 LNHNV and CDR2 YYDKDF (reference sequence). The CDR3 length is 16 residues. CDR3 DNA: TGTGCCACCAGCAGAGCCGGCGGGGGAAACACCGGGGAGCTGTTTTTT. Its translation is CATSRAGGGNTGELFF.

This clonotype was recorded at least ten times. The chain joins TRBV12-3 or TRBV12-4 to TRBJ1-2; the D gene is possibly TRBD1 (6 bases). V dropped 2 bases and J dropped 4 bases, with 20 bases sitting between them. There are 17 residues in the CDR3. The CDR3 nucleotides read TGTGCCAGCAGTTTAAGGGGGAGTAAACCGCTCTTCTATGGCTACACCTTC. Its translation: CASSLRGSKPLFYGYTF.

This clonotype came up many times. This rearrangement joins TRBV10-3 to TRBJ1-2; a possible D gene is TRBD1 (6 bases). Germline V gene data show CDR1 as ENHRY and CDR2 as SYGVKD. The CDR3 totals 16 residues. With 0 bases removed from V and 4 bases from J, the gap between germline ends came to 15 bases. The CDR3 is CAISESPQGPGYGYTF. CDR3 DNA sequence: TGTGCCATCAGTGAGTCCCCCCAGGGGCCGGGCTATGGCTACACCTTC.

Remarks on this clonotype: A much larger clone differs from this one at a single base, so this may be a read error. The V and J genes are TRBV5-1 and TRBJ2-3, with a weak D call TRBD1 (6 bases). There are 15 residues in the CDR3. The germline gives CDR1 SGHRS, CDR2 YFSETQ. The V gene lost 9 bases and the J gene lost 6 bases, with 23 bases spanning the gap. The CDR3 bases are TGCGCCACTTCGGATGGGGACACTTACGGGGATACGCAGTATTTT. Amino acids: CATSDGDTYGDTQYF. Full variable domain (outside the CDR3, taken from reference TRBV5-1 and TRBJ2-3): KAGVTQTPRYLIKTRGQQVTLSCSPISGHRSVSWYQQTPGQGLQFLFEYFSETQRNKGNFPGRFSGRQFSNSRSEMNVSTLELGDSALYLCATSDGDTYGDTQYFGPGTRLTVL.

This clonotype was found many times. The chain recombines TRBV7-9 with TRBJ1-2; TRBD1 matches at 7 bases. The V gene end was trimmed by 5 bases and the J gene end by 0 bases; junction bases not matched to a gene: 6. CDR3 length equals 15 residues. CDR1 is SEHNR and CDR2 is FQNEAQ in the germline V gene (reference sequence). The CDR3 nucleotides read TGTGCCAGCAGCCATACACAGGGGCCTAACTATGGCTACACCTTC. Its protein product is CASSHTQGPNYGYTF.

This clonotype was counted at least ten times. The chain links TRBV24-1 to TRBJ2-3; TRBD1 might be the D (6 bases). Germline V lookup: CDR1 KGHDR, CDR2 SFDVKD. This CDR3 spans 15 amino acids. Trimming took off 4 bases at V and 6 bases at J, with 16 bases between the two ends. The CDR3 sequence is CATSDRGQFSDTQYF. CDR3 sequence (DNA): TGTGCCACCAGTGACCGCGGACAGTTCTCTGATACGCAGTATTTT.

This clonotype was counted many times. The chain is built from TRBV5-1 and TRBJ2-1, with D possibly matching TRBD2 (7 bases). CDR3 length: 15 residues. Germline V gene data show CDR1 as SGHRS and CDR2 as YFSETQ. Between the trimmed V and J ends, which lost 1 base and 4 bases, there was a span of 12 bases. CDR3 nucleotides: TGCGCCAGCAGCTTGAACGGGGGGCTGTACAATGAGCAGTTCTTC. Translation: CASSLNGGLYNEQFF.

This clonotype was observed many times. The chain has TRBV27 and TRBJ2-1; either TRBD1 or TRBD2 may fit D (5 bases each). CDR1 is MNHEY, CDR2 SMNVEV, per germline (reference sequence). This CDR3 spans 13 amino acids. Trimming cost V 3 bases and J 8 bases, with 11 bases left between them. The CDR3 loop is CASSFLGEYEQFF. In DNA, the CDR3 is TGTGCCAGCAGTTTTTTGGGGGAATATGAGCAGTTCTTC.

There are a few counts of this clonotype. The rearrangement links TRBV21-1 to TRBJ2-5; whether TRBD1, the table's D call, matches the DNA was not checked. TRBV21-1 is an annotated pseudogene. The CDR3 loop spans 18 amino acids. The CDR3 here is CASSSPFFRDRGQETQYF. The CDR3 DNA reads TGTGCCAGCAGCTCCCCCTTTTTCCGGGACAGGGGACAAGAGACCCAGTACTTC.

This clonotype was detected ten times or more. The chain is built from TRBV11-1 and TRBJ2-1; 7 bases are shared with TRBD1. The germline CDR1 and CDR2 sequences are SGHAT and FQDESV (reference sequence). The CDR3 length is 14 residues. The trim removed 5 bases at V and 7 bases at J, leaving 8 bases unmatched. In DNA form, the CDR3 reads TGTGCCAGCAGCCGACAGGGACGCACTAATGAGCAGTTCTTC. Protein: CASSRQGRTNEQFF. Based on the CDR3 plus reference TRBV11-1 and TRBJ2-1, the full variable domain is EAEVAQSPRYKITEKSQAVAFWCDPISGHATLYWYRQILGQGPELLVQFQDESVVDDSQLPKDRFSAERLKGVDSTLKIQPAELGDSAMYLCASSRQGRTNEQFFGPGTRLTVL.

There are many counts of this clonotype. CDR3 sequence (DNA): TGCAGTGCTGGACGACTAGCGGGAGTAGGGTCCTACGAGCAGTACTTC. Its protein is CSAGRLAGVGSYEQYF. The chain uses TRBV20-1 and TRBJ2-7; the match to TRBD2 covers 12 bases. Germline V gene data show CDR1 as DFQATT and CDR2 as SNEGSKA (reference sequence). There are 16 residues in the CDR3. V dropped 5 bases and J dropped 1; count of bases not matched to a gene: 9.